The 21 T cell receptor beta chains listed next were all sequenced from one sample in a study of blood T cell repertoires in COVID-19. The data were produced by immunoSEQ multiplex PCR, yet TCRdb's version contains in-frame clones alone and is incomplete. This sample carries about 400,000 clones, around nine tenths of them seen once, and the ten largest clones take roughly a tenth. The sequenced material came from PBMCs or T cells enriched from blood (not recorded which). These receptors all stem from a woman in her forties or fifties who had recovered from COVID-19.

The chain is built from TRBV6-5 and TRBJ1-6, with a weak D call TRBD1 (5 bases). Trimming took off 0 bases at V and 8 bases at J, with 11 bases between the two ends. The germline V gene encodes CDR1 MNHEY and CDR2 SVGAGI. This CDR3 is 15 amino acids long. The CDR3 nucleotides are TGTGCCAGCAGTTACTCGGAAAGGGGCTATTCACCCCTCCACTTT. Protein product: CASSYSERGYSPLHF.

The genes are TRBV28 and TRBJ2-3; 7 bases match TRBD1. The CDR3 spans 15 residues. Germline V CDR1 and CDR2: MDHEN, SYDVKM. V was clipped by 7 bases and J by 2 bases; unmatched bases: 9. CDR3 in DNA: TGTGCCAGCACCCTAGGGGGCGGTTACACAGATACGCAGTATTTT. Amino acid sequence: CASTLGGGYTDTQYF.

This chain links TRBV12-3 or TRBV12-4 with TRBJ1-1; a possible D gene is TRBD1 (6 bases). The CDR3 is 13 amino acids. Between the trimmed V and J ends, which lost 3 bases and 5 bases, there was a span of 10 bases. The CDR3 protein is CASSFRGVTEAFF. As DNA, the CDR3 is TGTGCCAGCAGTTTCAGGGGTGTGACTGAAGCTTTCTTT.

The V call is TRBV7-8, the J call TRBJ1-1; D gene ambiguous. Germline CDR1 is SGHVS and CDR2 is FQNEAQ. CDR3 length: 14 residues. V dropped 5 bases and J dropped 0 bases, with 10 bases sitting between them. The CDR3 DNA is TGTGCCAGCAGCCCGCGTACGATGAACACTGAAGCTTTCTTT. It specifies CASSPRTMNTEAFF.

This clone was observed once. The rearrangement links TRBV6-5 to TRBJ1-2; a possible D gene is TRBD1 (5 bases). The CDR3 is 16 amino acids. V shed 4 bases and J shed 5 bases, with 20 bases lying between them. Germline CDR1 reads MNHEY; CDR2 reads SVGAGI. CDR3 in DNA: TGTGCCAGCAGTTCGGTCGAGCGGGGGAGAGGATATGGCTACACCTTC. Its protein product is CASSSVERGRGYGYTF.

The genes are TRBV5-1 and TRBJ1-2, with D maybe TRBD1 (6 bases). The germline V gene has CDR1 SGHRS and CDR2 YFSETQ. The V end was cut by 6 bases, the J end by 2 bases, with 44 bases between. This CDR3 is 24 amino acids long. The CDR3 region has the DNA TGCGCCAGCATTGAGGACCTACTCAAAGGATTGGGTGCTCGGGGGGCTTCGGGAAACTATGGCTACACCTTC. Protein product: CASIEDLLKGLGARGASGNYGYTF. Based on the CDR3 plus reference TRBV5-1 and TRBJ1-2, the full variable domain is KAGVTQTPRYLIKTRGQQVTLSCSPISGHRSVSWYQQTPGQGLQFLFEYFSETQRNKGNFPGRFSGRQFSNSRSEMNVSTLELGDSALYLCASIEDLLKGLGARGASGNYGYTFGSGTRLTVV.

The V call is TRBV7-9, the J call TRBJ2-5; maybe TRBD2 (6 bases). This CDR3 is 15 amino acids long. Trimming cost V 1 base and J 1 base, with 10 bases left between them. The V gene's germline CDR1 is SEHNR and CDR2 FQNEAQ (reference sequence). The CDR3 bases are TGTGCCAGCAGCTTAGTCCGGGGGACCCAAGAGACCCAGTACTTC. Translating it yields CASSLVRGTQETQYF.

V and J are TRBV29-1 and TRBJ2-7, with D possibly matching TRBD1 (6 bases). V was pared by 4 bases and J by 1 base, with 14 bases between. Germline V CDR1 and CDR2: SQVTM, ANQGSEA. The CDR3 extends over 14 amino acids. CDR3 in amino acids: CSVVPTGSSYEQYF. CDR3 DNA: TGCAGCGTTGTCCCGACAGGAAGTTCCTACGAGCAGTACTTC.

V usage is TRBV12-3 or TRBV12-4 and J usage is TRBJ2-2; maybe TRBD1 (6 bases). This CDR3 is built from 13 residues. The V and J ends lost 7 bases and 5 bases respectively, with 11 bases between them. The CDR3 region is CASTNRATGELFF. The DNA of the CDR3 is TGTGCCAGCACCAACAGGGCTACCGGGGAGCTGTTTTTT.

The J gene is TRBJ2-2, the V gene TRBV19, with D unresolved. V dropped 5 bases and J dropped 4 bases, with 14 bases sitting between them. Germline CDR1 and CDR2: LNHDA and SQIVND (reference sequence). This CDR3 contains 15 residues. CDR3 DNA sequence: TGTGCCAGTAGTGGAAACAGTATTTTCACCGGGGAGCTGTTTTTT. Translated, it gives CASSGNSIFTGELFF. Full variable domain (outside the CDR3, taken from reference TRBV19 and TRBJ2-2): DGGITQSPKYLFRKEGQNVTLSCEQNLNHDAMYWYRQDPGQGLRLIYYSQIVNDFQKGDIAEGYSVSREKKESFPLTVTSAQKNPTAFYLCASSGNSIFTGELFFGEGSRLTVL.

This chain links TRBV19 with TRBJ1-6, with a possible D match to TRBD1 (6 bases). Trimming stripped 7 bases from V and 6 bases from J, with 25 bases between. CDR3 length equals 18 residues. Germline CDR1 and CDR2: LNHDA and SQIVND (reference sequence). The CDR3 region is CASKEVRGREIRNSPLHF. DNA for the CDR3: TGTGCCAGTAAGGAGGTCAGGGGAAGGGAGATTCGTAATTCACCCCTCCACTTT.

The V and J genes are TRBV27 and TRBJ2-2, with a weak D call TRBD1 (6 bases). Trimming cost V 7 bases and J 4 bases, with 13 bases left between them. This CDR3 comprises 14 residues. The germline gives CDR1 MNHEY, CDR2 SMNVEV (reference sequence). CDR3 DNA sequence: TGTGCCAGCAAGTATAGGGGGTTCACCGGGGAGCTGTTTTTT. This translates into CASKYRGFTGELFF.

The J gene is TRBJ1-1, the V gene TRBV5-1; D gene unclear. CDR3 length: 13 residues. The ends were cut back, 4 bases at V and 0 bases at J, with 7 bases in the middle. Per the germline V gene, CDR1 is SGHRS and CDR2 is YFSETQ. The DNA of the CDR3 is TGCGCCAGCAGCCGAGAGATGAACACTGAAGCTTTCTTT. Its translation: CASSREMNTEAFF.

This chain uses TRBV12-5 with TRBJ1-2; no definite D call. This CDR3 has 12 amino acids. Trimming stripped 7 bases from V and 4 bases from J, with 10 bases between. CDR1 is LGHNT and CDR2 is FRNRAP in the germline V gene. Here the CDR3 reads CASATGSYGYTF. The CDR3 bases are TGTGCTAGTGCCACCGGGAGCTATGGCTACACCTTC.

The chain employs TRBV27 and TRBJ2-7, with D perhaps TRBD1 (7 bases). CDR3 length: 15 amino acids. The germline V gene has CDR1 MNHEY and CDR2 SMNVEV (reference sequence). Trimming shortened V by 4 bases and J by 1 base, and 14 bases separated the two germline ends. Written as DNA, the CDR3 is TGTGCCAGCAGTTCTTGGGCAGGGGGGTCCTACGAGCAGTACTTC. Protein sequence: CASSSWAGGSYEQYF.

V usage is TRBV4-1 and J usage is TRBJ2-2, with D perhaps TRBD1 (6 bases). Germline-derived CDR1 and CDR2 are MGHRA and YSYEKL. V dropped 1 base and J dropped 6 bases, with 18 bases sitting between them. This CDR3 is built from 17 residues. CDR3 sequence: CASSQVKPGQLPGELFF. The CDR3 nucleotides read TGCGCCAGCAGCCAAGTCAAGCCCGGACAGTTACCCGGGGAGCTGTTTTTT.

The chain carries TRBV19 and TRBJ1-5; D gene ambiguous. This CDR3 has 15 residues. The V gene lost 3 bases and the J gene lost 2 bases, with 11 bases spanning the gap. Germline lookup yields CDR1 LNHDA and CDR2 SQIVND (reference sequence). Written as DNA, the CDR3 is TGTGCCAGTAGTATTGGCGGGTATGGCAATCAGCCCCAGCATTTT. Its translation is CASSIGGYGNQPQHF.

V is TRBV3-1 (or the pseudogene TRBV3-2) and J is TRBJ1-1; D remains unclear. V lost 4 bases and J 6 bases, leaving 15 bases between the germline ends. There are 14 residues in the CDR3. Per the germline V gene, CDR1 is LGHDT and CDR2 is YNNKEL (reference sequence). The CDR3 region is CASSRNTPVAEAFF. The DNA of the CDR3 is TGTGCCAGCAGCCGTAACACCCCAGTGGCTGAAGCTTTCTTT.

V is TRBV5-1 and J is TRBJ1-4; D unclear. V dropped 0 bases and J dropped 8 bases, with 14 bases sitting between them. Germline V gives CDR1 SGHRS, CDR2 YFSETQ. This CDR3 comprises 15 residues. The chain's CDR3 is CASSLEGPGGEKLFF. CDR3 nucleotides: TGCGCCAGCAGCTTGGAAGGGCCAGGAGGAGAAAAACTGTTTTTT.

The J gene is TRBJ2-5, the V gene TRBV11-2; D is perhaps TRBD2 (5 bases). CDR1 is SGHAT and CDR2 is FQNNGV in the germline V gene. CDR3 length: 14 residues. Between the trimmed V and J ends, which lost 5 bases and 5 bases, there was a span of 15 bases. CDR3 nucleotides: TGTGCCAGCAGCCCCGGACTGAAAGGGGAGACCCAGTACTTC. Translation: CASSPGLKGETQYF.

The chain combines TRBV5-1 with TRBJ1-1; D uncertain. V lost 0 bases, J lost 1 base, and 7 bases lay in between. CDR1 is SGHRS and CDR2 is YFSETQ in the germline V gene. The CDR3 totals 14 residues. The CDR3 protein is CASSLATGNTEAFF. The CDR3 bases are TGCGCCAGCAGCTTGGCTACCGGGAACACTGAAGCTTTCTTT.